The TCR beta chain described here comes from a study of blood T cell repertoires in COVID-19. J was trimmed by 4 bases and V by 3 bases; bases with no gene match: 8. Germline V gene lookup returns CDR1 SGHRS and CDR2 YFSETQ. The CDR3 totals 15 residues. Recovered participants had two consecutive negative NP/OP PCR tests, healthcare professional clearance, or symptom resolution. The protocol was immunoSEQ multiplex PCR, while the TCRdb copy is restricted to in-frame clones and leaves out a portion. Of approximately 270,000 clones detected, 70% to 90% appear once; the ten largest clones hold 1.9%. This chain connects TRBV5-1 to TRBJ2-5, with 8 bases identical to TRBD1. The TCR originated in a woman between 45 and 65 years old who had recovered from COVID-19. The sequencing input was PBMCs or T cells enriched from blood (not recorded which). The CDR3 protein is CASSSGQGGGETQYF. CDR3 coding DNA: TGCGCCAGCAGCTCAGGACAGGGTGGAGGAGAGACCCAGTACTTC.